Shown below are 5 T cell receptor beta chains from a single sample sequenced in a study of TIL therapy for anti-PD-1-resistant metastatic lung cancer. The libraries were made with immunoSEQ v3. Repertoires were generated with immunoSEQ multiplex PCR, while TCRdb's copy carries only in-frame clones and drops some. The repertoire has some 90,000 clones, 50% to 70% of them found once; the top ten carry 9.5% to 13%. Stated time point: pre-treatment sample, taken before nivolumab and TIL therapy. Most excised metastases sampled were pleural nodules or supraclavicular lymph nodes. Specimen: tumor tissue, collected at baseline. Source of these receptors: a person between 25 and 80 years old with non-small cell lung cancer.

J is TRBJ2-5 and V is TRBV4-1, with D possibly TRBD2 on 5 matching bases. The V and J ends lost 4 bases and 1 base respectively, with 10 bases between them. Per germline, CDR1 MGHRA and CDR2 YSYEKL. The CDR3 sequence is 14 residues long. CDR3 sequence: CASSPSDSQETQYF. CDR3 nucleotides: TGCGCCAGCAGCCCGTCGGACTCCCAAGAGACCCAGTACTTC.

CDR3 DNA: TGTGCCAGTAGATTAAGGGGTGAGGAGACCCAGTACTTC. It translates to CASRLRGEETQYF. The J gene is TRBJ2-5, the V gene TRBV19; D possibly corresponds to TRBD1 (5 bases). The germline V gene encodes CDR1 LNHDA and CDR2 SQIVND (reference sequence). Trimming removed 6 bases from V and 5 bases from J, with 13 bases in between. The CDR3 runs 13 residues.

Only a few counts were recorded for this clone. J is TRBJ1-2 and V is TRBV13, with D possibly matching TRBD1 (5 bases). Germline assignment: CDR1 PRHDT and CDR2 FYEKMQ (reference sequence). CDR3 size: 14 residues. The germline V and J ends were trimmed by 2 bases and 6 bases, with 13 bases remaining between them. In nucleotides, the CDR3 is TGTGCCAGCAGCTTAACTCTTGGGGCCGATGGCTACACCTTC. This gives the protein CASSLTLGADGYTF. Together with reference TRBV13 and TRBJ1-2, the CDR3 gives the full variable domain: AAGVIQSPRHLIKEKRETATLKCYPIPRHDTVYWYQQGPGQDPQFLISFYEKMQSDKGSIPDRFSAQQFSDYHSELNMSSLELGDSALYFCASSLTLGADGYTFGSGTRLTVV.

The V gene is TRBV27, the J gene TRBJ2-7; no reliable D call. The CDR3 spans 12 residues. Germline V lookup: CDR1 MNHEY, CDR2 SMNVEV (reference sequence). V was shortened by 5 bases and J by 4 bases, with 9 bases between the two germline ends. The CDR3 DNA reads as TGTGCCAGCAGTAAGCCCGGGTACGAGCAGTACTTC. Its protein is CASSKPGYEQYF.

The chain links TRBV19 to TRBJ2-3, with D uncertain. The CDR3 extends over 17 amino acids. The germline gives CDR1 LNHDA, CDR2 SQIVND (reference sequence). Trimming shortened V by 5 bases and J by 3 bases, and 21 bases separated the two germline ends. CDR3 nucleotide sequence: TGTGCCAGTAGTCCCCATCCGGGCCTTTCCTGGACAGATACGCAGTATTTT. Encoded protein: CASSPHPGLSWTDTQYF.